This TCR beta chain was profiled in a study of neoadjuvant anti-PD-1 for oral cavity cancer. Study-wide background: Patients without progression received a fourth nivolumab dose around day 43, then surgical resection on days 50-56.

CDR1 is SGHRS and CDR2 is YFSETQ in the germline V gene. V lost 4 bases, J lost 6 bases, and 8 bases stayed unmatched. This CDR3 comprises 15 residues. Produced via immunoSEQ multiplex PCR; TCRdb's table is partial and in-frame only. The sample includes around 62,000 clones, around 85% of them seen just once. The sequence derives from a person aged 40 to 85 with oral cavity squamous cell carcinoma. This chain links TRBV5-1 with TRBJ2-2, with 8 bases lining up with TRBD2. Specimen: PBMCs, collected before nivolumab (anti-PD-1) treatment. CDR3 in amino acids: CASSQRAGGAGELFF. The CDR3, as DNA: TGCGCCAGCAGCCAACGCGCGGGGGGCGCCGGGGAGCTGTTTTTT. Variable domain in full (rest from reference TRBV5-1 and TRBJ2-2): KAGVTQTPRYLIKTRGQQVTLSCSPISGHRSVSWYQQTPGQGLQFLFEYFSETQRNKGNFPGRFSGRQFSNSRSEMNVSTLELGDSALYLCASSQRAGGAGELFFGEGSRLTVL.